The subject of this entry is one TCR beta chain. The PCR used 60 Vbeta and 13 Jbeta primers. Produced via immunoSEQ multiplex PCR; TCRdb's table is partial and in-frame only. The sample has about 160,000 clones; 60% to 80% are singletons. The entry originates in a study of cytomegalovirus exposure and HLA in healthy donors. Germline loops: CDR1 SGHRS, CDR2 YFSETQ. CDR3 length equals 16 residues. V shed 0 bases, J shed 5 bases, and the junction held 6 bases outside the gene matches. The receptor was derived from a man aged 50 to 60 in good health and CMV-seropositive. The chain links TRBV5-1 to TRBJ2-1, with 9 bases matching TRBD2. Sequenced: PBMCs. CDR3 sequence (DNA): TGCGCCAGCAGCTTGGGACTAGCGGCGTCTGACAATGAGCAGTTCTTC. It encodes CASSLGLAASDNEQFF. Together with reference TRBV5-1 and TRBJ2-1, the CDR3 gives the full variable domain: KAGVTQTPRYLIKTRGQQVTLSCSPISGHRSVSWYQQTPGQGLQFLFEYFSETQRNKGNFPGRFSGRQFSNSRSEMNVSTLELGDSALYLCASSLGLAASDNEQFFGPGTRLTVL.